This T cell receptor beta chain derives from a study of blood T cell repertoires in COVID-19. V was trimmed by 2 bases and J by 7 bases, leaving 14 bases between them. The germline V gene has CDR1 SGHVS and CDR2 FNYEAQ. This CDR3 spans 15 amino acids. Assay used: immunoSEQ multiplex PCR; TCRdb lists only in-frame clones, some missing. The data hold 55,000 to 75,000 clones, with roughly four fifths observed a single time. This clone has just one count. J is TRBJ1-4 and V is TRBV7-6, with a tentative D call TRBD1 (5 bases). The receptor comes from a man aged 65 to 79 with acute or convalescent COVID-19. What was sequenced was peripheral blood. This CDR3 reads CASSLFAGDGEKLFF. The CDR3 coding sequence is TGTGCCAGCAGCTTATTTGCGGGGGATGGTGAAAAACTGTTTTTT.